This T cell receptor (beta chain) was captured in a study of blood T cell repertoires in COVID-19. On the study more broadly: The samples span acute and convalescent COVID-19 from the United States, Italy and Spain. In each case, the material was cDNA or gDNA derived from T cells, B-cell-depleted T cells, or PBMCs.

In the authors' methods: Amplification of reference gene primers was used by the study to estimate nucleated cell counts. This table comes from immunoSEQ multiplex PCR, and its TCRdb copy is limited to in-frame clones, with some not included. V and J calls and clone size are given by that table; D and trimming were obtained from the DNA. This table has roughly 110,000 clones, around 80% appearing once. From germline, CDR1 is KGHSH and CDR2 LQKENI. The CDR3 sequence is 13 residues long. V shed 2 bases and J shed 4 bases, with 9 bases lying between them. The clonotype was recovered from a man between 65 and 79 years old with acute or convalescent COVID-19. Sequencing was carried out using peripheral blood. This chain joins TRBV18 and TRBJ2-7; D possibly corresponds to TRBD1 (5 bases). In DNA form, the CDR3 reads TGTGCCAGCTCACCAAAACAGGATTACGAGCAGTACTTC. It is translated as CASSPKQDYEQYF. Full variable domain (remainder filled in from reference TRBV18 and TRBJ2-7): NAGVMQNPRHLVRRRGQEARLRCSPMKGHSHVYWYRQLPEEGLKFMVYLQKENIIDESGMPKERFSAEFPKEGPSILRIQQVVRGDSAAYFCASSPKQDYEQYFGPGTRLTVT.